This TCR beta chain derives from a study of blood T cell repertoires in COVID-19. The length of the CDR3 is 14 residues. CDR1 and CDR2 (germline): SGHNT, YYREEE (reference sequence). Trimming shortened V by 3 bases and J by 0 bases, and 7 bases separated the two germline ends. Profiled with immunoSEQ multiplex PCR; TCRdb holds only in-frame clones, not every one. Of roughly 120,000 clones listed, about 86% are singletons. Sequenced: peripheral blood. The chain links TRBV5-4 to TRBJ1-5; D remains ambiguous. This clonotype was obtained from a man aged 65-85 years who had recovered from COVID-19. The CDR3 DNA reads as TGTGCCAGCAGCTCCGACAATAGCAATCAGCCCCAGCATTTT. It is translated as CASSSDNSNQPQHF.